One and the same sample provided the 10 T cell receptor beta chains below, sequenced in a study of blood T cells in healthy people across ages. Combining a sample-barcoded 5' primer with a J-beta primer mix, a second PCR ran for about 7 to 11 cycles. TCRdb used MiXCR to reprocess the 5' RACE reads, holding one entry per CDR3 protein. The data hold around 2 million distinct CDR3 sequences, with 30% to 40% observed a single time. The sequenced sample consisted of blood. These receptors were obtained from a human donor in good health.

This clonotype appeared a few times. The chain employs TRBV3-1 and TRBJ2-3; perhaps TRBD2 as D (7 bases). The V and J ends lost 0 bases and 1 base respectively, with 23 bases between them. The CDR3 has 20 amino acids. CDR1 and CDR2 (germline): LGHDT, YNNKEL (reference sequence). CDR3 sequence: CASSQDLSVESGGRTDTQYF. The CDR3 DNA is TGTGCCAGCAGCCAAGATCTGTCGGTGGAGTCCGGGGGGCGCACAGATACGCAGTATTTT.

The gene calls are TRBV2 and TRBJ1-2; tentatively, D is TRBD1 (5 bases). The germline V gene has CDR1 SNHLY and CDR2 FYNNEI. The CDR3 contains 13 residues. V was trimmed by 9 bases and J by 6 bases, leaving 17 bases between them. The CDR3 sequence: CARSAGPRDGYTF. The CDR3 DNA reads as TGTGCCAGATCTGCAGGGCCAAGAGATGGCTACACCTTC.

J is TRBJ1-2 and V is TRBV6-2 or TRBV6-3; D call uncertain. This CDR3 spans 14 amino acids. Trimming shortened V by 2 bases and J by 5 bases, and 12 bases separated the two germline ends. CDR1 and CDR2 from the germline V gene are MNHEY and SVGEGT. The CDR3 DNA follows: TGTGCCAGCAGTTACGTCGGCGGTTTTTATGGCTACACCTTC. Its translation is CASSYVGGFYGYTF.

This clonotype has a handful of counts. V and J are TRBV10-2 and TRBJ2-3; TRBD2 aligns across 12 bases. With V trimmed by 0 bases and J by 4 bases, 2 bases remained unmatched. The CDR3 spans 16 residues. CDR1 and CDR2 (germline): WSHSY, SAAADI. The CDR3 DNA reads TGCGCCAGCAGTGAGTCACTAGCGGGGGGCCCAGATACGCAGTATTTT. Encoded protein: CASSESLAGGPDTQYF.

This clonotype was counted only a few times. Mismatch with germline at one junction end may stem from a read error. The gene calls are TRBV6-2 or TRBV6-3 and TRBJ2-5; D might be TRBD2 (5 bases). This CDR3 region has 15 residues. The germline V gene encodes CDR1 MNHEY and CDR2 SVGEGT. The CDR3 reads CASSTGNSSGETQYF. The CDR3 region has the DNA TGCGCCAGCAGTACCGGGAACTCATCGGGAGAGACCCAGTACTTC.

The chain employs TRBV6-5 and TRBJ2-7, with D possibly matching TRBD2 (6 bases). The length of the CDR3 is 16 residues. V was clipped by 2 bases and J by 3 bases, with 17 bases between them. The germline CDR1 and CDR2 sequences are MNHEY and SVGAGI. The CDR3 region has the DNA TGTGCCAGCAGTTACCGCGCCGCAGGACTATTCTACGAGCAGTACTTC. This gives the protein CASSYRAAGLFYEQYF.

The chain combines TRBV20-1 with TRBJ1-2; a weak D match, TRBD1 (5 bases). The germline CDR1 and CDR2 sequences are DFQATT and SNEGSKA (reference sequence). Trimming took 6 bases from V and 5 from J, leaving 10 bases between them. The CDR3 extends over 11 amino acids. The CDR3 region has the DNA TGCAGTGCAGGGGCAGGGTATGGCTACACCTTC. Its translation is CSAGAGYGYTF.

This clonotype was seen a few times. The CDR3 nucleotides are TGTGCCAGCAGCCCATCCGGATTCACCTACGAGCAGTACTTC. As protein: CASSPSGFTYEQYF. The V call is TRBV7-3, the J call TRBJ2-7; no firm D call. Trimming took 5 bases from V and 2 from J, leaving 13 bases between them. The V gene's germline CDR1 is SGHTA and CDR2 FQGTGA. CDR3 size: 14 residues.

The CDR3: CASSPSSGNQPQHF. CDR3 DNA: TGTGCCAGCAGCCCTTCTAGTGGCAATCAGCCCCAGCATTTT. The chain joins TRBV7-2 to TRBJ1-5, with D unresolved. The V and J ends lost 5 bases and 2 bases respectively, with 10 bases between them. CDR3 length equals 14 residues. Germline loops: CDR1 SGHTA, CDR2 FQGNSA.

This clonotype was observed many times. One end of the junction does not line up with germline, which may come from a read error. The chain carries TRBV12-3 or TRBV12-4 and TRBJ2-5; 9 nucleotides align to TRBD1. This CDR3 has 13 amino acids. Here the CDR3 reads CASSLDRGETQYF. CDR3 in DNA: TGTGCTAGCAGCCTGGACAGGGGAGAGACCCAGTACTTC.